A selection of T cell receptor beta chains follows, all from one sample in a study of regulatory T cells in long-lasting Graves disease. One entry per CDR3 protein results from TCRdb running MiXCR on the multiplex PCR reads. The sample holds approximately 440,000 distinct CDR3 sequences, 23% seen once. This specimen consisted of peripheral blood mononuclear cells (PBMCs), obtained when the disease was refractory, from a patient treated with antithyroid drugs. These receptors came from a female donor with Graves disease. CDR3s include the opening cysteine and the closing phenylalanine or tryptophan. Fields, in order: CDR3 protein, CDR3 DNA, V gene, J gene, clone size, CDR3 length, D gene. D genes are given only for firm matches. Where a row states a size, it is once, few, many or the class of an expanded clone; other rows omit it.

CATSELDRGGHTDTQYF	TGTGCCACCAGTGAACTGGACAGGGGCGGACACACAGATACGCAGTATTTT	TRBV24-1	TRBJ2-3	NA	17	TRBD1
CASREGTGGTGELFF	TGTGCCAGCAGGGAGGGGACAGGGGGCACCGGGGAGCTGTTTTTT	TRBV6-1	TRBJ2-2	few	15	TRBD1
CASSALSSYSYNEQFF	TGTGCCAGCAGTGCTCTCTCTAGCTACTCCTACAATGAGCAGTTCTTC	TRBV2	TRBJ2-1	NA	16	NA
CASSLGLAGGPGELFF	TGTGCCAGCAGCTTGGGGCTAGCGGGAGGGCCCGGGGAGCTGTTTTTT	TRBV5-4	TRBJ2-2	NA	16	TRBD2
CATSDSGASYRTQYF	TGTGCCACCAGTGATTCCGGAGCGTCGTACCGAACGCAGTATTTT	TRBV24-1	TRBJ2-3	few	15	NA
CASRKSGGAYNYGYTF	TGTGCCAGCAGAAAGAGTGGAGGCGCTTACAACTATGGCTACACCTTC	TRBV28	TRBJ1-2	NA	16	NA
CAWSGNRAAYGYTF	TGTGCCTGGAGCGGAAACAGGGCAGCCTATGGCTACACCTTC	TRBV30	TRBJ1-2	NA	14	NA
CASSVSEVADTQYF	TGTGCCAGCAGTGTTTCAGAGGTAGCAGATACGCAGTATTTT	TRBV2	TRBJ2-3	NA	14	NA
CASSFGGREQETQYF	TGTGCCAGCAGCTTTGGCGGGAGGGAACAAGAGACCCAGTACTTC	TRBV5-5	TRBJ2-5	many	15	TRBD2
CASRGAGNTIYF	TGTGCCAGCCGGGGTGCTGGAAACACCATATATTTT	TRBV28	TRBJ1-3	many	12	NA
CAWSVPAGEKLFF	TGTGCCTGGAGCGTCCCTGCCGGGGAAAAACTGTTTTTT	TRBV30	TRBJ1-4	many	13	NA
CAWRRSGGGELFF	TGTGCCTGGAGACGGTCCGGGGGCGGGGAGCTGTTTTTT	TRBV30	TRBJ2-2	NA	13	NA
CASSGDPDAQETQYF	TGTGCCAGCAGTGGAGACCCCGACGCCCAAGAGACCCAGTACTTC	TRBV25-1	TRBJ2-5	NA	15	NA
CASSADIGSSYNEQFF	TGTGCCAGCAGCGCAGATATAGGTAGCTCCTACAATGAGCAGTTCTTC	TRBV7-8	TRBJ2-1	NA	16	NA
CASSSLAGALTYEQYF	TGTGCCAGCAGTTCCCTAGCGGGAGCCCTTACCTACGAGCAGTACTTC	TRBV28	TRBJ2-7	few	16	TRBD2
CASSLFSEGVIYNEQFF	TGTGCCAGCAGTTTATTTTCCGAAGGAGTGATCTACAATGAGCAGTTCTTC	TRBV27	TRBJ2-1	NA	17	NA
CAISGRDRGTGELFF	TGTGCCATCAGTGGCCGGGACAGGGGGACCGGGGAGCTGTTTTTT	TRBV10-3	TRBJ2-2	NA	15	TRBD1
CASSYNRGQTEAFF	TGTGCCAGCAGTTATAACAGGGGGCAGACTGAAGCTTTCTTT	TRBV6-5	TRBJ1-1	NA	14	TRBD1
CASSQLGPGENSPLHF	TGTGCCAGCAGCCAACTCGGCCCTGGAGAGAACTCACCCCTCCACTTT	TRBV3-1	TRBJ1-6	few	16	NA
CSAPSHSTGGTEAFF	TGCAGTGCCCCAAGCCATTCGACAGGGGGAACTGAAGCTTTCTTT	TRBV20-1	TRBJ1-1	NA	15	TRBD1
CSARGTSGRYEQYF	TGCAGTGCTAGAGGGACTAGCGGGCGGTACGAGCAGTACTTC	TRBV20-1	TRBJ2-7	many	14	TRBD2
CSVEDTTMNTEAFF	TGCAGCGTTGAAGACACAACGATGAACACTGAAGCTTTCTTT	TRBV29-1	TRBJ1-1	few	14	NA
CASIPGYGNTIYF	TGTGCCAGCATCCCGGGGTACGGAAACACCATATATTTT	TRBV25-1	TRBJ1-3	NA	13	NA
CASSFFSRRSGNTIYF	TGTGCCAGCAGTTTTTTCTCGCGTAGGTCTGGAAACACCATATATTTT	TRBV12-3/TRBV12-4	TRBJ1-3	NA	16	NA
CASTLRTSVETQYF	TGTGCCAGCACCCTCCGCACTAGCGTGGAGACCCAGTACTTC	TRBV7-8	TRBJ2-5	many	14	TRBD2
CASSPFVALQTQYF	TGTGCCAGTAGTCCCTTCGTAGCTCTGCAGACCCAGTACTTC	TRBV19	TRBJ2-5	NA	14	NA
CAISDRDRADEKLFF	TGTGCCATCAGTGACCGTGACAGGGCGGATGAAAAACTGTTTTTT	TRBV10-3	TRBJ1-4	few	15	TRBD1
CASTVGRVFTEAFF	TGTGCCAGTACCGTGGGCAGGGTTTTTACTGAAGCTTTCTTT	TRBV19	TRBJ1-1	few	14	NA
CASSYWASQSGETQYF	TGTGCCAGCAGCTATTGGGCCTCCCAAAGCGGAGAGACCCAGTACTTC	TRBV11-2	TRBJ2-5	many	16	NA
CASSSYSF	TGTGCCAGCAGTTCCTACTCCTTT	TRBV6-5	TRBJ1-1	few	8	NA
CASSGVDGTYEQYF	TGTGCCAGTAGTGGAGTGGACGGGACCTACGAGCAGTACTTC	TRBV19	TRBJ2-7	few	14	NA
CASSLAQGAPDGTQYF	TGTGCCAGCAGCTTAGCACAGGGGGCGCCCGATGGGACCCAGTACTTC	TRBV7-9	TRBJ2-5	few	16	TRBD1
CASSRQGARSNEQFF	TGTGCCAGCAGTAGACAGGGGGCGCGGAGCAATGAGCAGTTCTTC	TRBV2	TRBJ2-1	NA	15	TRBD1
CSASNGRETQYF	TGCAGTGCTAGTAATGGTCGGGAGACCCAGTACTTC	TRBV20-1	TRBJ2-5	many	12	NA
CASSQVLGTGELFF	TGTGCCAGCAGCCAAGTTCTTGGCACCGGGGAGCTGTTTTTT	TRBV3-1	TRBJ2-2	few	14	NA
CASGLAAGNEQYF	TGTGCCAGCGGTCTTGCGGCAGGGAACGAGCAGTACTTC	TRBV6-1	TRBJ2-7	few	13	NA
CASSERTGSERETQYF	TGTGCCAGCAGCGAGAGGACAGGGTCGGAACGAGAGACCCAGTACTTC	TRBV9	TRBJ2-5	few	16	TRBD1
CSVANTGGTEAFF	TGCAGCGTTGCCAATACAGGGGGCACTGAAGCTTTCTTT	TRBV29-1	TRBJ1-1	few	13	TRBD1
CSARDGNLNQPQHF	TGCAGTGCTAGGGACGGGAACCTCAATCAGCCCCAGCATTTT	TRBV20-1	TRBJ1-5	few	14	NA
CASRSTPGTGRYEQYF	TGTGCCAGCAGATCCACCCCCGGGACAGGGAGGTACGAGCAGTACTTC	TRBV28	TRBJ2-7	many	16	TRBD1
CAISSSASEAQYF	TGTGCCATCAGTTCTAGCGCCTCAGAGGCCCAGTACTTC	TRBV10-3	TRBJ2-5	NA	13	NA
CASSPSGRRSYEQYF	TGTGCCAGCAGTCCCTCGGGGAGGCGCTCCTACGAGCAGTACTTC	TRBV28	TRBJ2-7	NA	15	NA
CASSQPKGAAEAFF	TGCGCCAGCAGCCAACCAAAGGGGGCCGCTGAAGCTTTCTTT	TRBV5-1	TRBJ1-1	few	14	TRBD1
CASSPRTSSLPNEQFF	TGTGCCAGCAGCCCGCGGACTAGCTCCCTACCGAATGAGCAGTTCTTC	TRBV7-2	TRBJ2-1	few	16	TRBD2
CSADGPGVRTEAFF	TGCAGTGCTGACGGGCCGGGGGTGCGCACTGAAGCTTTCTTT	TRBV20-1	TRBJ1-1	NA	14	NA
CAIAIQQGTSRANVLTF	TGTGCCATCGCGATTCAACAGGGGACCTCCCGGGCCAACGTCCTGACTTTC	TRBV6-1	TRBJ2-6	many	17	TRBD1
CASTRGGGPAGYTF	TGTGCCAGCACCCGGGGCGGGGGACCCGCTGGCTACACCTTC	TRBV6-1	TRBJ1-2	NA	14	NA
CSATDGETQYF	TGCAGTGCTACAGATGGAGAGACCCAGTACTTC	TRBV20-1	TRBJ2-5	many	11	NA
CASSSGLYYEQYF	TGTGCCAGCAGTTCGGGACTATATTACGAGCAGTACTTC	TRBV27	TRBJ2-7	NA	13	TRBD2
CSGPARGTEAFF	TGCAGTGGCCCGGCAAGGGGCACTGAAGCTTTCTTT	TRBV20-1	TRBJ1-1	NA	12	NA
CSARGGGGLDGYTF	TGCAGTGCTAGAGGGGGCGGAGGACTTGATGGCTACACCTTC	TRBV20-1	TRBJ1-2	few	14	NA
CASSQGTFGYTF	TGCGCCAGCAGCCAAGGGACCTTCGGCTACACCTTC	TRBV4-1	TRBJ1-2	NA	12	NA
CASSAGGRDYEQYF	TGTGCCAGCAGCGCCGGAGGACGGGACTACGAGCAGTACTTC	TRBV9	TRBJ2-7	few	14	NA
CASTLGGAGSSYGYTF	TGTGCCAGCACCCTAGGGGGGGCAGGTTCGAGCTATGGCTACACCTTC	TRBV28	TRBJ1-2	many	16	NA
CASSLAGLREWNEQFF	TGCGCCAGCAGCTTGGCGGGACTAAGGGAGTGGAATGAGCAGTTCTTC	TRBV5-1	TRBJ2-1	few	16	TRBD2
CASSGRGLSEAFF	TGTGCCAGTAGTGGCCGGGGGCTATCTGAAGCTTTCTTT	TRBV19	TRBJ1-1	NA	13	NA
CASSCRKRKYF	TGTGCCAGCAGCTGCCGTAAGAGGAAGTACTTC	TRBV7-2	TRBJ2-7	many	11	NA